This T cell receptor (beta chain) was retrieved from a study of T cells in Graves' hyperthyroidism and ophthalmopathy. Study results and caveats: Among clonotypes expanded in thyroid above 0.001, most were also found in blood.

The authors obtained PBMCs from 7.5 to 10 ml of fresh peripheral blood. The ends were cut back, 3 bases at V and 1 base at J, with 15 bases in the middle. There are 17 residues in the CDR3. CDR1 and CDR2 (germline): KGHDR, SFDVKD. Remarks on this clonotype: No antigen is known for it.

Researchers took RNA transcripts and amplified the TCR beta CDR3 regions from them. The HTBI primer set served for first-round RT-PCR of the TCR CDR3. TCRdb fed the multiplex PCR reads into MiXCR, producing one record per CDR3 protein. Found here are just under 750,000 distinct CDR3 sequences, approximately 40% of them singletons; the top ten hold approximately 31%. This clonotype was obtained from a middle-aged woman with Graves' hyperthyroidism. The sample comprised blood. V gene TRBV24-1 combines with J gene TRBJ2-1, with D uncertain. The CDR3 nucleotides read TGTGCCACCAGTGATACCGCAGGAAGAAGTTCCTACAATGAGCAGTTCTTC. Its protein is CATSDTAGRSSYNEQFF.